Given below is one TCR beta chain in context. Antigen unknown. The data belong to a study of T cell responses to AZD1222 COVID-19 vaccine. About the research overall: Second-dose schedules of about 4 or about 12 weeks were combined. The study, taken as a whole, reports: Clonal diversity was possibly underestimated, and white British individuals and females predominated among donors. Baseline seropositivity occurred in only a handful of AZD1222 recipients.

Generated by immunoSEQ multiplex PCR, the TCRdb table keeps only in-frame clones and is missing some. The sample gives some 120,000 clones, roughly 88% of which show up once; around 8% is in the top ten. The CDR3 spans 14 residues. Per germline, CDR1 ENHRY and CDR2 SYGVKD. Trimming took 6 bases from V and 5 from J; bases not matched to a gene: 4. The sequence was collected from an adult in good health. The chain combines TRBV10-3 with TRBJ2-2; 9 nucleotides line up with TRBD1. The sample consisted of peripheral blood, taken on day 0 of AZD1222 vaccination. The CDR3 region has the DNA TGTGCCATCAGGGCGGGACAGGGAACCGGGGAGCTGTTTTTT. It codes for CAIRAGQGTGELFF.